Each of the 15 T cell receptor beta chains below was sequenced from the same sample in a study of blood T cell repertoires in COVID-19. Clones were read by immunoSEQ multiplex PCR, and TCRdb kept only the in-frame ones, dropping some. The sample gives around 130,000 clones, 84% of which show up once; about 3.4% is in the top ten. The sample taken for sequencing was PBMCs or T cells enriched from blood (not recorded which). These receptor sequences come from a woman between 50 and 59 years old with acute COVID-19.

The chain is built from TRBV28 and TRBJ1-3; D is undetermined. Trimming removed 6 bases from V and 5 bases from J, with 11 bases in between. CDR1 and CDR2 from the germline V gene are MDHEN and SYDVKM. This CDR3 comprises 13 residues. This CDR3 reads CASSGPLRNTIYF. The CDR3 DNA sequence: TGTGCCAGCAGCGGTCCCCTTCGAAACACCATATATTTT.

The V call is TRBV10-3, the J call TRBJ1-3; D is possibly TRBD1 (5 bases). With 6 bases removed from V and 1 base from J, the gap between germline ends came to 10 bases. This CDR3 is 14 amino acids long. Germline V gene data show CDR1 as ENHRY and CDR2 as SYGVKD. CDR3 nucleotide sequence: TGTGCCATCAGCCTACAGGAATCTGGAAACACCATATATTTT. Encoded protein: CAISLQESGNTIYF.

The chain employs TRBV5-1 and TRBJ2-1; TRBD1 agrees at 7 bases. V was pared by 0 bases and J by 6 bases, with 0 bases of the junction left unmatched. Germline V lookup: CDR1 SGHRS, CDR2 YFSETQ. The CDR3 sequence is 13 residues long. CDR3 DNA sequence: TGCGCCAGCAGCTTGGGACAGGGCAATGAGCAGTTCTTC. Amino acid sequence: CASSLGQGNEQFF.

V gene TRBV7-2 combines with J gene TRBJ1-4; D is unresolved. V lost 1 base to trimming and J lost 8 bases, with 8 bases between them. Germline-derived CDR1 and CDR2 are SGHTA and FQGNSA. The CDR3 is 13 amino acids. The CDR3 is CASSLVGAEKLFF. The DNA of the CDR3 is TGTGCCAGCAGCTTAGTGGGCGCGGAAAAACTGTTTTTT.

CDR3 protein: CATSDSQAYPPYYNEQFF. The CDR3 DNA is TGTGCCACCAGTGATAGTCAGGCGTATCCCCCCTACTACAATGAGCAGTTCTTC. This chain joins TRBV24-1 and TRBJ2-1; D is uncertain. V gave up 3 bases and J gave up 3 bases, with 20 bases separating them. Germline V gene lookup returns CDR1 KGHDR and CDR2 SFDVKD. The CDR3 loop spans 18 amino acids.

This clone was seen only a few times. The chain is built from TRBV7-2 and TRBJ1-2; D unresolved. V lost 4 bases, J lost 2 bases, and 17 bases lay in between. This CDR3 has 16 amino acids. Germline V gene sequence: CDR1 SGHTA, CDR2 FQGNSA. CDR3 nucleotides: TGTGCCAGCAGCTCGGGGAGGGAAAATTACAACTATGGCTACACCTTC. Protein sequence: CASSSGRENYNYGYTF.

The chain links TRBV28 to TRBJ2-1, with 10 bases lining up with TRBD2. The CDR3 length is 17 residues. Unmatched junction bases numbered 19, after V lost 5 bases and J lost 12 bases. CDR1 and CDR2 from the germline V gene are MDHEN and SYDVKM. CDR3 DNA sequence: TGTGCCAGCAGTCCAACGCCCCCCCTAGCGGGAGTCTTCGTGCAGTTCTTC. This gives the protein CASSPTPPLAGVFVQFF.

This clone was observed a handful of times. This chain links TRBV27 with TRBJ2-2; D gene ambiguous. The V gene lost 5 bases and the J gene lost 7 bases, with 14 bases spanning the gap. Germline V gives CDR1 MNHEY, CDR2 SMNVEV (reference sequence). The CDR3 is 14 amino acids. CDR3 region: CASSPSGPGGELFF. DNA for the CDR3: TGTGCCAGCAGTCCCTCCGGTCCCGGCGGGGAGCTGTTTTTT.

V is TRBV7-3 and J is TRBJ2-5; 10 nucleotides align to TRBD1. Germline trimming cut 5 bases from V and 4 bases from J; bases unmatched to any gene: 7. Germline CDR1 reads SGHTA; CDR2 reads FQGTGA. The CDR3 covers 15 residues. The CDR3 spells CASSQLGQGGETQYF. CDR3 bases: TGTGCCAGCAGCCAACTCGGACAGGGGGGAGAGACCCAGTACTTC.

The count of this clone is one. The J gene is TRBJ1-1, the V gene TRBV18; D perhaps matches TRBD1 (6 bases). V was shortened by 2 bases and J by 2 bases, with 15 bases between the two germline ends. CDR3 size: 16 residues. Germline CDR1 reads KGHSH; CDR2 reads LQKENI. DNA of the CDR3: TGTGCCAGCTCACCATTTAGCTCCAGGGGAAACACTGAAGCTTTCTTT. Translating it yields CASSPFSSRGNTEAFF.

This rearrangement joins TRBV5-1 to TRBJ2-1; TRBD1 matches at 9 bases. Germline V gene sequence: CDR1 SGHRS, CDR2 YFSETQ. After removal of 3 bases from V and 7 bases from J, the junction contained 8 bases not matched to a gene. CDR3 length: 15 amino acids. CDR3 protein: CASSSSRTGENEQFF. CDR3 nucleotides: TGCGCCAGCAGCTCCTCCCGGACAGGGGAAAATGAGCAGTTCTTC.

This rearrangement joins TRBV4-3 to TRBJ1-2; D not resolved. The CDR3 has 15 amino acids. Trimming shortened V by 0 bases and J by 4 bases, and 12 bases separated the two germline ends. CDR1 is LGHNA, CDR2 YSLEER, per germline. The CDR3 region has the DNA TGCGCCAGCAGCCAAGATCTAGGAGATTTCTATGGCTACACCTTC. It yields the protein CASSQDLGDFYGYTF.

This rearrangement joins TRBV27 to TRBJ2-7; the match to TRBD1 covers 8 bases. The CDR3 sequence is 15 residues long. V lost 3 bases to trimming and J lost 0 bases; unmatched junction nucleotides: 4. Germline V gene sequence: CDR1 MNHEY, CDR2 SMNVEV (reference sequence). CDR3 bases: TGTGCCAGCAGTTTGGCAGGGGGCATCTCCTACGAGCAGTACTTC. Residues: CASSLAGGISYEQYF.

The rearrangement uses TRBV24-1 and TRBJ1-5, with 7 bases matching TRBD1. Germline values: CDR1 KGHDR, CDR2 SFDVKD. The CDR3 contains 16 residues. V shed 5 bases, J shed 3 bases, and the junction held 9 bases outside the gene matches. The CDR3, as DNA: TGTGCCACCAGTGCCAAACAGGGGTCGAACAATCAGCCCCAGCATTTT. Translation gives CATSAKQGSNNQPQHF.

This clone was picked up one time. The chain recombines TRBV19 with TRBJ2-1, with unresolved D. This CDR3 contains 16 residues. Germline V gives CDR1 LNHDA, CDR2 SQIVND (reference sequence). Deletions cut 7 bases from V and 0 bases from J, with 16 bases between. The CDR3 DNA is TGTGCCAGTACTTCGAGCCACTGGAGCTCCTACAATGAGCAGTTCTTC. Its translation is CASTSSHWSSYNEQFF.